Given below is one TCR beta chain in context. Its antigen is unidentified. The record originates from a study of PD-1 blockade in classical Hodgkin lymphoma. TCRdb's copy holds only in-frame clones and misses some; the assay was immunoSEQ multiplex PCR. Of over 20,000 clones in the sample, 85% to 90% are singletons; the top ten hold roughly 2.6%. Every patient experienced relapse after autologous stem cell transplantation, and brentuximab vedotin exposure varied. Best outcomes ranged across complete response, partial response and progressive disease. General study findings and limits: Unlike CD8+ TCR diversity, which did not rise significantly by C4D1, CD4+ TCR diversity did. Diminished baseline TCR diversity has been reported in newly diagnosed patients relative to healthy donors. Complete responders entered with baseline diversity on par with newly diagnosed patients, the results showed.

The CDR3 length is 14 residues. Trimming removed 4 bases from V and 0 bases from J, with 7 bases in between. CDR1 and CDR2 (germline): SGHVS, FQNEAQ. The clonotype originates from a human donor with classical Hodgkin lymphoma. This sample comprised peripheral blood mononuclear cells (PBMCs), obtained at baseline. The V and J genes are TRBV7-8 and TRBJ1-3; maybe TRBD1 (5 bases). CDR3 in amino acids: CASSSGYSGNTIYF. CDR3 bases: TGTGCCAGCAGCTCAGGGTACTCTGGAAACACCATATATTTT.